This T cell receptor (beta chain) is drawn from a study of CD8 T cells in Susac syndrome. In the study overall: Patients with Susac syndrome were therapy-naive, on corticosteroids, or on intravenous immunoglobulin alone at blood draw.

The length of the CDR3 is 11 residues. Unmatched junction bases numbered 4, after V lost 6 bases and J lost 6 bases. Per the germline V gene, CDR1 is SQVTM and CDR2 is ANQGSEA. RNA, at about 0.45 to 1 ug, was reverse transcribed with random hexamers. From the immunoSEQ multiplex PCR reads, TCRdb called clonotypes with MiXCR, one entry per CDR3 protein. The sample lists roughly 80,000 distinct CDR3 sequences; around 94% were seen once. The sample consisted of CD8+ T cells from PBMCs. The source of this sequence is a human donor with Susac syndrome. This chain uses TRBV29-1 with TRBJ1-1; TRBD1 matches 7 bases. DNA for the CDR3: TGCAGCGTCGACAGGGCTTCTGAAGCTTTCTTT. Translation: CSVDRASEAFF. The whole variable domain, filled in from reference TRBV29-1 and TRBJ1-1, reads SAVISQKPSRDICQRGTSLTIQCQVDSQVTMMFWYRQQPGQSLTLIATANQGSEATYESGFVIDKFPISRPNLTFSTLTVSNMSPEDSSIYLCSVDRASEAFFGQGTRLTVV.